This entry features one TCR beta chain sequence. This clone was seen just once. This clone's antigen is unknown. No much larger clone exists at a distance of one base, and base qualities are not known. This sample was included in a study of cytomegalovirus exposure and HLA in healthy donors (TCRdb year 2017). At the level of the whole study: An earlier analysis of several hundred of the donors reported about 250 Gb of sequence data and roughly 100 million unique TCR beta sequences from roughly 180 million T cells. Roughly 300 gigabases of sequencing data and approximately 85 million unique TCR sequences were included in an early release covering about 700 HLA-typed donors. Of the 350 to 400 genotyped donors, 65% to 90% fell in the genetic ancestry cluster associated with self-reported Caucasian donors. The study aimed to test whether cataloging public T cell receptors could reveal signatures of past pathogen exposure. The study used immunosequencing to profile the T cell repertoires of several hundred subjects and linked those repertoires to cytomegalovirus serostatus. In addition to the first cohort of 500 to 850 subjects, a separate validation cohort of 130 or so different subjects was used. The study combined high-throughput TCR immunosequencing, statistical association of individual TCRs with disease status, and machine learning to predict cytomegalovirus infection status. A later analysis re-analyzed previously published TCR beta repertoires from 666 donors and added high-resolution HLA genotyping to study TCR occurrence patterns. In the later analysis, no new phenotypic data were used to find candidate immune exposures; instead, reliance was placed on TCR beta sequences and their occurrence across donors. In an earlier analysis of 587 of the donors, high-throughput TCR beta sequencing was used to judge whether each TCR beta V gene segment behaved as functional or pseudogenic. Donor age, sex, ethnicity and CMV serostatus were compiled together with the repertoire data. A later genetic analysis took genome-wide SNP genotypes for about 55% of the 666 donors and used that subset as a discovery cohort. Every repertoire in the discovery cohort had been generated on one and the same sequencing platform. Both class I and class II loci were covered by HLA typing, at four-digit resolution. The number of donors typed differed by locus, with about 629-630 for A, B, C, DRB1 and DQB1, 522 for DQA1, under 610 for DPA1, and some 440 for DPB1. Roughly five DR-DQ haplotypes were handled as single units for association and clustering because linkage in the cohort was strong. Across some 400 genotyped donors of the cohort, an average of roughly 250,000 unique TCR beta nucleotide sequences per donor were sequenced, and approximately 19% of those sequences were non-productive.

The cohort consisted of 600 to 750 healthy bone marrow donors. Cohort members were all nominally healthy when sampled, although unrecorded immune exposures were likely present. The donor was CMV seropositive and was included in the group of approximately 310 seropositive cohort members. Every donor gave a peripheral blood sample, and the peripheral blood mononuclear cells from that sample were used for TCR beta sequencing. The Qiagen DNeasy Blood Extraction Kit was used to extract genomic DNA from the blood cell samples. Libraries were made using the immunoSEQ multiplex PCR assay. For the multiplex PCR, a mixture combining 60 forward primers for TCR Vbeta segments and 13 reverse primers for TCR Jbeta segments was used. A multiplex PCR assay on genomic DNA amplified the CDR3 region of rearranged TCR beta genes. On the Illumina HiSeq System, the amplified TCR beta libraries were sequenced as 87-base-pair reads. Per the authors' processing: A later analysis tallied around 87 million unique TCR beta chains across the 666 repertoires, and about 10 million of those chains were shared by two or more donors. To remove PCR and sequencing errors, raw reads were error-corrected and collapsed into unique sequences using a nearest-neighbor algorithm that merged closely related sequences. V, D and J gene segments were assigned by aligning CDR3 sequences to IMGT reference sequences. For a sequence to be retained, at least a six-nucleotide match to both a V gene segment and a J gene segment was required. A rearrangement was called productive if the CDR3 had no stop codons and remained in frame with V and J, and every other rearrangement was called non-productive. Following IMGT convention, CDR3 was defined as the stretch from the second conserved V-encoded cysteine up to the conserved J-encoded phenylalanine. The earlier analysis of around 640 of the donors excluded sequences that lacked an unambiguous match to a single V gene segment. In an earlier analysis of a few hundred of the donors, V segments were called functional above 56.7% productive rearrangements and were called segregating when the between-donor standard deviation exceeded 5%. A statistical classification framework was developed to diagnose cytomegalovirus status using the catalog of TCR beta chain sequences. V and J gene assignment, in a later analysis, came from comparing TCR nucleotide sequences with IMGT/GENE-DB human TR gene sequences. In a later analysis, CDR3 sequences and most-parsimonious VDJ recombination scenarios were assigned using the TCRdist pipeline. In a later analysis, each TCR beta chain was defined by its CDR3 amino acid sequence together with its V-gene family, and reads lacking a unique V-gene family were excluded. A later analysis removed 592 highly shared, low-generation-probability nucleotide sequences to deal with suspected cross-contamination and a sequencing artifact. In a later analysis, a clonal expansion index for each public chain was calculated from normalized within-repertoire ranks of inferred template counts. In a later analysis, generation probabilities were computed using a VDJ recombination model fitted to out-of-frame rearrangements, and the results were checked against IGoR. In a later analysis, hypergeometric tests were used to score TCR-TCR, TCR-HLA and TCR-CMV co-occurrence, with a repertoire-size bias correction applied to TCR pairs. In a later analysis, false discovery rates were estimated by permuting HLA or CMV assignments 20 times. A later analysis grouped co-occurring TCRs with DBSCAN, adding TCRdist sequence similarity when clustering within HLA-allele-positive subsets. For co-occurrence clustering, repertoires with fewer than 30,000 or more than 120,000 public chains were excluded, along with four to six repertoires with anomalous nucleotide sharing. The immuneACCESS repertoire file appears here via TCRdb, limited to in-frame rearrangements. These files lack a portion of the clones; in checked studies, under half of the deficit traces to unresolved V genes, and the cause of the others is not known. V and J calls and clone size are given by that table; D and trimming were obtained from the DNA. In all, the sample holds 95,000 or so clones, and 65% to 90% of those were seen once. Under 5.5% of the sample goes to the ten largest clones.

What the work shows at the level of the full study, not this receptor alone: Sequencing depth was assumed to be roughly uniform across donors in the presence/absence analyses, though that assumption may not hold. In a later analysis, HLA-associated TCR beta chains were found to be more clonally expanded and to have lower generation probabilities than equally common non-associated chains. A further reported finding was that TCR beta sequences accurately predicted the HLA-A and HLA-B alleles for most subjects in the first cohort. Broadly in line with IMGT annotations, most TCR beta V segments showed up in productive rearrangements about 87% or about 30% of the time in an earlier analysis of around 550 of the donors. Linkage disequilibrium might explain the correlated functional status among segregating V segments, but an unknown experimental factor could not be excluded. Because HLA typing was missing for some donors at each locus, association tests included only the typed subset. In a later analysis, several top co-occurrence clusters were reported to appear linked to parvovirus B19, influenza, CMV and Epstein-Barr virus. In a later analysis, 16,951 TCR beta sequences were associated with specific HLA alleles at a false discovery rate of 0.05. In a later analysis, TCR association rates were found to vary across HLA loci, with the most associated TCRs seen for DRB1 alleles and the fewest for HLA-C alleles. Strong co-occurrence of HLA alleles, especially DR and DQ, made assigning TCR associations to individual alleles difficult. According to a later analysis, most CMV-associated TCR beta chains appeared to be HLA-restricted, and the HLA associations seemed to be driven largely by CMV exposure. The study gave a list of 150 to 200 TCR beta chains associated with cytomegalovirus. A later genetic analysis reported fewer N-insertions in productive TCRs among donors in an Asian-associated ancestry cluster than the approximately 700-donor mean. This cohort had only TCR beta chains sequenced, and the lack of alpha or paired-chain data limited which features could be detected. Immune exposure information for the cohort was limited to CMV serostatus. In vitro tests confirmed that a few of the cytomegalovirus-associated TCR beta chains recognize cytomegalovirus antigens. In a later genetic analysis, a missense DCLRE1C variant was associated with V-gene and J-gene trimming of TCR beta chains, and the association was replicated in an independent cohort. Cytomegalovirus status was reported to be diagnosed by the classifier with high specificity and sensitivity in both the original and validation cohorts. Most TCR sequences were seen in very few donors, while some public TCRs were found in many individuals. It was suggested by the authors that the approach could potentially be generalized to other disease states and immunological phenotypes. A group of highly shared sequence variants was considered likely to be a technical artifact of the sequencing pipeline. The earlier analysis of some 540 of the donors excluded roughly 16 rarely observed V segments, including chromosome 9 orphons, because counts were too low.

This receptor was obtained from a woman aged 70 to 79 in good health and CMV-seropositive. The sequenced material came from PBMCs.

In nucleotides, the sequence is TGTGCTAGTGGTTTGGGGGAGGGTGAGCAGTTCTTC. Translated, it gives CASGLGEGEQFF. The sequence links TRBV12-5 to TRBJ2-1; the junction holds 7 bases that match TRBD2. From a lookup of the germline V gene, CDR1 and CDR2 are LGHNT and FRNRAP. The CDR3 measures 12 amino acids from cysteine to phenylalanine. Only the CDR3 DNA stays, 36 bases, in frame from base 1. V trim: 1 base; J trim: 9 bases; unmatched bases: 0.